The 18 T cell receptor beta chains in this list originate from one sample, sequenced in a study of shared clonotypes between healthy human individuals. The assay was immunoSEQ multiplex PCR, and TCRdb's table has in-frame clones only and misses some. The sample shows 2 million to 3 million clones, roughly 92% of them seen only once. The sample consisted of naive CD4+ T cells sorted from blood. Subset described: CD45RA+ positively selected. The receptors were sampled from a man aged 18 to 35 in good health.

The CDR3 DNA reads as TGTGCCAGCAGCTTATCTGGGGAGAACTATGGCTACACCTTC. Translation: CASSLSGENYGYTF. V is TRBV11-2 and J is TRBJ1-2; no reliable D call. The germline V and J ends were trimmed by 2 bases and 2 bases, with 9 bases remaining between them. There are 14 residues in the CDR3. Germline V gene data show CDR1 as SGHAT and CDR2 as FQNNGV.

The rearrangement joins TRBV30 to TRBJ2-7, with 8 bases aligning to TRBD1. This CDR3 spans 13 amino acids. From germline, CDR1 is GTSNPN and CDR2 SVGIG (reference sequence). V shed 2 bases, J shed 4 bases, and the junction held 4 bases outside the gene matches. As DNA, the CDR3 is TGTGCCTGGAGTCAGGGGGCTCTTTACGAGCAGTACTTC. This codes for CAWSQGALYEQYF. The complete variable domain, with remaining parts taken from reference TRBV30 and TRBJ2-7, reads SQTIHQWPATLVQPVGSPLSLECTVEGTSNPNLYWYRQAAGRGLQLLFYSVGIGQISSEVPQNLSASRPQDRQFILSSKKLLLSDSGFYLCAWSQGALYEQYFGPGTRLTVT.

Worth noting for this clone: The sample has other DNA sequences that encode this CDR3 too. CDR3 bases: TGTGCCAGCAGCTCGGGACTAGCGGGGAATTACGAGCAGTACTTC. This encodes CASSSGLAGNYEQYF. The V call is TRBV5-4, the J call TRBJ2-7; TRBD2 agrees at 13 bases. Germline CDR1 is SGHNT and CDR2 is YYREEE (reference sequence). The CDR3 contains 15 residues. V dropped 3 bases and J dropped 4; count of bases not matched to a gene: 4.

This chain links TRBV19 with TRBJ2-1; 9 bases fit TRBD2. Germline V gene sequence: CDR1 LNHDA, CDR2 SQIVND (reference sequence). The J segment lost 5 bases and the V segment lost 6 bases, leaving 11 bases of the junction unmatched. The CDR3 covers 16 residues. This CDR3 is CASSPSSGGKDNEQFF. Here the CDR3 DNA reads TGTGCCAGTAGCCCCTCCAGCGGGGGGAAGGACAATGAGCAGTTCTTC.

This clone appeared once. The CDR3 DNA reads as TGTGCCAGTAGTCCTCGAACTAGCGGGAGGGTCTATGAGCAGTTCTTC. Its protein is CASSPRTSGRVYEQFF. This chain connects TRBV19 to TRBJ2-1, with 13 bases lining up with TRBD2. J gave up 8 bases and V 5 bases, and 9 bases lay outside the gene matches. From germline, CDR1 is LNHDA and CDR2 SQIVND (reference sequence). The CDR3 has 16 residues.

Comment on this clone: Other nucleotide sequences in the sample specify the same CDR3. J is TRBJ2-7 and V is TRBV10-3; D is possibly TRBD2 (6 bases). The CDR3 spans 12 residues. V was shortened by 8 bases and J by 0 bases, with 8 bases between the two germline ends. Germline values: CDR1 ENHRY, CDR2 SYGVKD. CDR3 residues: CAISGSSYEQYF. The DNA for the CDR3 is TGTGCCATCTCCGGGAGCTCCTACGAGCAGTACTTC.

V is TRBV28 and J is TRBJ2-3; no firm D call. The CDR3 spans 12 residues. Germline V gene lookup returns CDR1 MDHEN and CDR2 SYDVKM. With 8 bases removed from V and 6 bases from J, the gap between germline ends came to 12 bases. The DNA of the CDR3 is TGTGCCAGCTCGCCGGTGGCGGATACGCAGTATTTT. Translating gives CASSPVADTQYF.

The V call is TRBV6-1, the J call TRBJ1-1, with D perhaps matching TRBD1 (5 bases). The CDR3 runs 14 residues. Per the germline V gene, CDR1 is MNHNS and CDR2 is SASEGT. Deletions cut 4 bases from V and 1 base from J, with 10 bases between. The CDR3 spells CASSGDGANTEAFF. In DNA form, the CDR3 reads TGTGCCAGCAGTGGGGACGGCGCGAACACTGAAGCTTTCTTT.

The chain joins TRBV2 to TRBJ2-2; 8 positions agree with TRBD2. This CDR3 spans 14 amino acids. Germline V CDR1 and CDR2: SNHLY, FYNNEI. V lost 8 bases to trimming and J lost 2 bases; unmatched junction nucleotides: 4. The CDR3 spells CASERGTNTGELFF. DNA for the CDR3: TGTGCCAGCGAGCGGGGGACCAACACCGGGGAGCTGTTTTTT.

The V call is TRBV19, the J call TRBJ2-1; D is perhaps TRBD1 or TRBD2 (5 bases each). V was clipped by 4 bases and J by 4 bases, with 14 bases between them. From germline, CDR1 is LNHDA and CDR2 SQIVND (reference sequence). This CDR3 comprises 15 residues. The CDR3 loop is CASSSPGTKYNEQFF. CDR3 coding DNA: TGTGCCAGTAGTAGCCCCGGGACCAAATACAATGAGCAGTTCTTC.

The CDR3 DNA is TGTGCCAGCAGCAAACACCAGGGCCGGGGGCAAGAGACCCAGTACTTC. Translating gives CASSKHQGRGQETQYF. The genes are TRBV7-2 and TRBJ2-5; the D gene is possibly TRBD2 (6 bases). The CDR3 covers 16 residues. Germline V CDR1 and CDR2: SGHTA, FQGNSA. V lost 5 bases and J 2 bases, leaving 18 bases between the germline ends.

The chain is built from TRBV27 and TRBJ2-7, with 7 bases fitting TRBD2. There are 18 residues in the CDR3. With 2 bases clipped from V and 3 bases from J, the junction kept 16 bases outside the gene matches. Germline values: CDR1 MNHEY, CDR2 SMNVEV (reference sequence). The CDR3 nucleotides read TGTGCCAGCAGTTTAGGACCTTGGGGGAAGGGAGGGCTCTACGAGCAGTACTTC. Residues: CASSLGPWGKGGLYEQYF.

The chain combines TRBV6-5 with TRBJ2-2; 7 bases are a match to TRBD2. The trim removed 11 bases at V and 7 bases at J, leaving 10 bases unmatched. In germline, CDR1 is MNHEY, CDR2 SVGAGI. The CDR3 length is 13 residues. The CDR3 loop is CACQRDVIGELFF. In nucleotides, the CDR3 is TGTGCCTGCCAGCGGGATGTTATCGGGGAGCTGTTTTTT.

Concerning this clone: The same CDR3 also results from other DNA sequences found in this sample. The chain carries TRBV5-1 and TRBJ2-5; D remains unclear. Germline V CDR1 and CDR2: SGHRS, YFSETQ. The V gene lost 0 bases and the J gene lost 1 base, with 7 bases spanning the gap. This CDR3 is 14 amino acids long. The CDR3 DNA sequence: TGCGCCAGCAGCTTGGTTCCAGGCCAAGAGACCCAGTACTTC. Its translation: CASSLVPGQETQYF.

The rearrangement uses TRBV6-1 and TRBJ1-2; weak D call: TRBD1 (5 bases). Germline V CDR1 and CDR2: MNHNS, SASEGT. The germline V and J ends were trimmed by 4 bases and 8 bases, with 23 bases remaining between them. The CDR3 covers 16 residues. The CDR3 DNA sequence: TGTGCCAGCAGTGGGGGCCCGTCGGGCGCGCTTGGAGGCTACACCTTC. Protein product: CASSGGPSGALGGYTF.

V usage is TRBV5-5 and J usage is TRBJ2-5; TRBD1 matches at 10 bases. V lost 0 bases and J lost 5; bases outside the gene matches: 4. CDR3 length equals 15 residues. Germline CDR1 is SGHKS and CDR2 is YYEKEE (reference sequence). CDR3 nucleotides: TGTGCCAGCAGCTTGGCCGGGACAGGGGTGGAGACCCAGTACTTC. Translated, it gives CASSLAGTGVETQYF.

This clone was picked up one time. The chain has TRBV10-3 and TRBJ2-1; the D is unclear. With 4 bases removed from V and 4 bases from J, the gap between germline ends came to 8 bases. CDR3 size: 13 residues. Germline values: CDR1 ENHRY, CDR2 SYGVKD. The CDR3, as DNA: TGTGCCATCAGTGCCGACAAATACAATGAGCAGTTCTTC. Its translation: CAISADKYNEQFF.

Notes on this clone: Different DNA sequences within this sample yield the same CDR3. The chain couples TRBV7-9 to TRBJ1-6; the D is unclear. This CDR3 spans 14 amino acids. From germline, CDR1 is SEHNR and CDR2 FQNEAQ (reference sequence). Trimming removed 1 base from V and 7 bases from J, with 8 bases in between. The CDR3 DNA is TGTGCCAGCAGCTTAGGGACGGGAAATTCACCCCTCCACTTT. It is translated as CASSLGTGNSPLHF. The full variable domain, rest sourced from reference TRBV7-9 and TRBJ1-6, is DTGVSQNPRHKITKRGQNVTFRCDPISEHNRLYWYRQTLGQGPEFLTYFQNEAQLEKSRLLSDRFSAERPKGSFSTLEIQRTEQGDSAMYLCASSLGTGNSPLHFGNGTRLTVT.